The 20 T cell receptor beta chains below come from one sample, sequenced in a study of T cells in Graves' hyperthyroidism and ophthalmopathy. TCR beta CDR3 regions were amplified from RNA transcripts. During a first-round RT-PCR of the TCR CDR3, the HTBI primer set was used. TCRdb reanalysed the multiplex PCR reads using MiXCR and keeps one entry per CDR3 protein. Among around 580,000 distinct CDR3 sequences, 16% were seen once, and the ten largest hold 18%. Sequencing was done on a sample of blood. The receptors shown here come from a woman aged 18-29 years with Graves' hyperthyroidism.

This clonotype turned up a few times. The chain employs TRBV4-1 and TRBJ1-5; 7 nucleotides match TRBD1. V was pared by 0 bases and J by 6 bases, with 5 bases of the junction left unmatched. Germline CDR1 reads MGHRA; CDR2 reads YSYEKL. This CDR3 region has 15 residues. CDR3 loop: CASSQEGQGGQPQHF. The CDR3 nucleotides are TGCGCCAGCAGCCAAGAAGGGCAGGGGGGTCAGCCCCAGCATTTT.

This clonotype turned up a few times. V and J are TRBV19 and TRBJ1-4; D gene ambiguous. CDR1 is LNHDA and CDR2 is SQIVND in the germline V gene (reference sequence). Between the trimmed V and J ends, which lost 4 bases and 6 bases, there was a span of 12 bases. CDR3 length: 14 amino acids. The CDR3 nucleotides are TGTGCCAGTAGTAAAGCGCGAGGCGATGAAAAACTGTTTTTT. Translated: CASSKARGDEKLFF.

This clonotype was seen repeatedly, ten times or more. This rearrangement joins TRBV6-2 or TRBV6-3 to TRBJ2-1, with D uncertain. CDR3 length: 14 residues. The V gene's germline CDR1 is MNHEY and CDR2 SVGEGT. V was shortened by 7 bases and J by 5 bases, with 15 bases between the two germline ends. CDR3 protein: CASTRTLTNNEQFF. The CDR3 bases are TGTGCCAGCACCCGTACACTAACGAACAATGAGCAGTTCTTC.

The chain carries TRBV4-3 and TRBJ1-2; 9 bases map to TRBD1. The CDR3 covers 15 residues. V lost 1 base, J lost 4 bases, and 4 bases stayed unmatched. Germline V lookup: CDR1 LGHNA, CDR2 YSLEER. CDR3 coding DNA: TGCGCCAGCAGCCAAGCGACAGGGGGACCCTATGGCTACACCTTC. Encoded protein: CASSQATGGPYGYTF.

There are a few counts of this clonotype. The chain carries TRBV15 and TRBJ2-1; 8 positions match TRBD2. CDR3 length: 17 residues. The V gene end was trimmed by 2 bases and the J gene end by 0 bases; junction bases not matched to a gene: 6. Germline V gene sequence: CDR1 LNHNV, CDR2 YYDKDF (reference sequence). CDR3 nucleotide sequence: TGTGCCACCAGCAGAACTCGGGGGGGTAGCTCCTACAATGAGCAGTTCTTC. Translated, it gives CATSRTRGGSSYNEQFF.

This clonotype was recorded many times. This chain joins TRBV13 and TRBJ1-2, with D hard to call. V dropped 2 bases and J dropped 2 bases, with 6 bases sitting between them. In germline, CDR1 is PRHDT, CDR2 FYEKMQ (reference sequence). This CDR3 region has 13 residues. CDR3 protein: CASSLNRNYGYTF. The CDR3, as DNA: TGTGCCAGCAGCTTAAACCGAAACTATGGCTACACCTTC.

The sample holds many counts of this clonotype. CDR3 in amino acids: CSVTQGVRGEQFF. CDR3 nucleotides: TGCAGCGTTACCCAGGGGGTGAGGGGTGAGCAGTTCTTC. The V call is TRBV29-1, the J call TRBJ2-1; 7 bases agree with TRBD1. The length of the CDR3 is 13 residues. J gave up 9 bases and V 5 bases, and 10 bases lay outside the gene matches. Germline V CDR1 and CDR2: SQVTM, ANQGSEA.

The chain joins TRBV19 to TRBJ2-5, with D perhaps assigned TRBD1 or TRBD2 (5 bases each). V lost 3 bases to trimming and J lost 5 bases, with 16 bases between them. This CDR3 comprises 15 residues. Germline CDR1 and CDR2: LNHDA and SQIVND (reference sequence). As DNA, the CDR3 is TGTGCCAGTAGTATCGGAACGGGGCCTCGGGAGACCCAGTACTTC. Its translation: CASSIGTGPRETQYF. The whole variable domain, remainder taken from reference TRBV19 and TRBJ2-5, is DGGITQSPKYLFRKEGQNVTLSCEQNLNHDAMYWYRQDPGQGLRLIYYSQIVNDFQKGDIAEGYSVSREKKESFPLTVTSAQKNPTAFYLCASSIGTGPRETQYFGPGTRLLVL.

This clonotype was observed a handful of times. The V gene is TRBV24-1, the J gene TRBJ1-1; 7 bases line up with TRBD1. Germline CDR1 reads KGHDR; CDR2 reads SFDVKD. The CDR3 spans 14 residues. The ends lost 9 bases at V and 5 bases at J; junction bases unmatched: 11. The CDR3 DNA reads as TGTGCCACCCGCGGCAGGGGGTTTTCGACTGAAGCTTTCTTT. Protein product: CATRGRGFSTEAFF.

This clonotype came up a few times. V gene TRBV6-1 combines with J gene TRBJ1-2, with 8 bases fitting TRBD1. With 6 bases clipped from V and 3 bases from J, the junction kept 3 bases outside the gene matches. The CDR3 consists of 13 residues. CDR1 is MNHNS and CDR2 is SASEGT in the germline V gene. For the CDR3, the DNA is TGTGCCAGCAGAGGGACAGGCGACTATGGCTACACCTTC. Protein sequence: CASRGTGDYGYTF.

This clonotype came up once. In DNA form, the CDR3 reads TGTGCCAGCAGCTTAGGTGACAGGGCCGCAACTAATGAAAAACTGTTTTTT. This codes for CASSLGDRAATNEKLFF. The chain uses TRBV7-9 and TRBJ1-4; 7 bases fit TRBD1. CDR1 is SEHNR and CDR2 is FQNEAQ in the germline V gene (reference sequence). Trimming cost V 1 base and J 0 bases; bases outside gene matches: 5. The CDR3 has 17 residues.

This clonotype was found many times. V gene TRBV28 combines with J gene TRBJ2-7, with D possibly called TRBD1 or TRBD2 (6 bases each). CDR1 MDHEN and CDR2 SYDVKM come from the germline V gene. V was clipped by 4 bases and J by 2 bases, with 15 bases between them. The length of the CDR3 is 15 residues. CDR3: CASSSWGRRAYEQYF. CDR3 nucleotide sequence: TGTGCCAGCAGTTCGTGGGGGCGGAGGGCCTACGAGCAGTACTTC.

This clonotype was seen a handful of times. This sequence joins TRBV18 and TRBJ2-5, with D hard to call. With 3 bases removed from V and 7 bases from J, the gap between germline ends came to 21 bases. The CDR3 length is 16 residues. The V gene's germline CDR1 is KGHSH and CDR2 LQKENI. For the CDR3, the DNA is TGTGCCAGCTCACCCTCCCCGACGCAGGTGGAGTTGACCCAGTACTTC. As protein: CASSPSPTQVELTQYF.

This clonotype was detected only a few times. V is TRBV12-5 and J is TRBJ1-6, with D uncertain. The CDR3 loop spans 13 amino acids. Trimming left V 6 bases short and J 7 bases short, with 10 bases between. Germline CDR1 and CDR2: LGHNT and FRNRAP. The CDR3 sequence: CASGEAMNSPLHF. CDR3 nucleotide sequence: TGTGCTAGTGGGGAGGCGATGAATTCACCCCTCCACTTT.

The J gene is TRBJ2-1, the V gene TRBV20-1, with 9 bases that match TRBD2. V dropped 5 bases and J dropped 3; count of bases not matched to a gene: 5. Germline CDR1 DFQATT, CDR2 SNEGSKA (reference sequence). The CDR3 totals 14 residues. The CDR3 sequence is CSAEPSGNYNEQFF. Here the CDR3 DNA reads TGCAGTGCTGAGCCTAGCGGGAACTACAATGAGCAGTTCTTC.

The chain couples TRBV10-3 to TRBJ1-1, with a tentative D call TRBD1 (5 bases). The ends were cut back, 10 bases at V and 0 bases at J, with 15 bases in the middle. This CDR3 contains 14 residues. Per the germline V gene, CDR1 is ENHRY and CDR2 is SYGVKD. The DNA of the CDR3 is TGTGCCACAAGACGCGAGGGGATGAACACTGAAGCTTTCTTT. Translating gives CATRREGMNTEAFF.

There are many counts of this clonotype. This chain connects TRBV20-1 to TRBJ2-2; TRBD2 agrees at 12 bases. This CDR3 region has 17 residues. With V trimmed by 3 bases and J by 4 bases, 9 bases remained unmatched. Germline V CDR1 and CDR2: DFQATT, SNEGSKA (reference sequence). CDR3 bases: TGCAGTGCTAGGACCCTAGCGGGAGGGGCGAGCACCGGGGAGCTGTTTTTT. Translation: CSARTLAGGASTGELFF.

The chain employs TRBV6-2 or TRBV6-3 and TRBJ1-2; possible D gene TRBD1, 6 bases. Germline V gene lookup returns CDR1 MNHEY and CDR2 SVGEGT. V was clipped by 6 bases and J by 8 bases, with 19 bases between them. The CDR3 loop spans 14 amino acids. The CDR3 region is CASRRGQSVRGYTF. The DNA for the CDR3 is TGTGCCAGCAGACGTGGACAGAGCGTTCGGGGCTACACCTTC.

This clonotype was detected once. V gene TRBV6-1 combines with J gene TRBJ1-6, with D uncertain. The length of the CDR3 is 15 residues. V lost 5 bases and J 0 bases, leaving 8 bases between the germline ends. CDR1 and CDR2 from the germline V gene are MNHNS and SASEGT. The CDR3, as DNA: TGTGCCAGCAGTCCCCGAAGCTCCTATAATTCACCCCTCCACTTT. Translated, it gives CASSPRSSYNSPLHF.

Turning to this clonotype: This could be a read error, since a much larger clone is one nucleotide away. This chain joins TRBV24-1 and TRBJ2-1; D remains unclear. The CDR3 consists of 15 residues. With 8 bases removed from V and 8 bases from J, the gap between germline ends came to 21 bases. Germline CDR1 is KGHDR and CDR2 is SFDVKD. The chain's CDR3 is CATTREPTLGDEQFF. For the CDR3, the DNA is TGTGCCACCACCCGCGAACCGACTTTGGGCGATGAGCAGTTCTTC.